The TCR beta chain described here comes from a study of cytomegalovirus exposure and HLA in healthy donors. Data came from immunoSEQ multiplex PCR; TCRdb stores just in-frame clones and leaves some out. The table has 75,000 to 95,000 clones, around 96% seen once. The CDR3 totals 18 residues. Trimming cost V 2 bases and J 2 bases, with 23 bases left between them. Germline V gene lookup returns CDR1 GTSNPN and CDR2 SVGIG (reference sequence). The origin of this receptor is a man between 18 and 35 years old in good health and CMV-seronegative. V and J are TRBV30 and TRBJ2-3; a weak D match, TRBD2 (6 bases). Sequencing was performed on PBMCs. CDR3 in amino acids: CAWSPPPNTVGLTDTQYF. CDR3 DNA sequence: TGTGCCTGGAGTCCTCCTCCGAACACGGTGGGACTCACAGATACGCAGTATTTT.